The 20 T cell receptor beta chains reported below all come from one sample, sequenced in a study of T cell responses to AZD1222 COVID-19 vaccine. This table comes from immunoSEQ multiplex PCR, and its TCRdb copy is limited to in-frame clones, with some not included. The table shows some 160,000 clones, with roughly 90% occurring only once. The sequences come from peripheral blood, collected on day 0 of AZD1222 vaccination. Receptors were obtained from an adult in good health.

The chain has TRBV7-2 and TRBJ1-1, with 7 bases matching TRBD1. Per the germline V gene, CDR1 is SGHTA and CDR2 is FQGNSA. CDR3 size: 13 residues. The trim removed 3 bases at V and 7 bases at J, leaving 5 bases unmatched. CDR3 nucleotide sequence: TGTGCCAGCAGCTTGCAGAGACAGGGTGAAGCTTTCTTT. Its protein is CASSLQRQGEAFF.

The chain has TRBV2 and TRBJ2-7; tentatively, D is TRBD1 or TRBD2 (5 bases each). The germline gives CDR1 SNHLY, CDR2 FYNNEI. There are 13 residues in the CDR3. V was clipped by 7 bases and J by 0 bases, with 10 bases between them. The DNA for the CDR3 is TGTGCCAGCACTAGGGACCACTCCTACGAGCAGTACTTC. Amino acid sequence: CASTRDHSYEQYF. Filled out from reference TRBV2 and TRBJ2-7, the complete variable domain reads EPEVTQTPSHQVTQMGQEVILRCVPISNHLYFYWYRQILGQKVEFLVSFYNNEISEKSEIFDDQFSVERPDGSNFTLKIRSTKLEDSAMYFCASTRDHSYEQYFGPGTRLTVT.

The chain employs TRBV7-2 and TRBJ1-2; a possible D gene is TRBD1 (6 bases). The germline V gene encodes CDR1 SGHTA and CDR2 FQGNSA. V lost 4 bases and J 4 bases, leaving 25 bases between the germline ends. There are 18 residues in the CDR3. The CDR3 DNA reads as TGTGCCAGCAGCTCCCCCCCGGGGGGGCAGGGGAGTATCTATGGCTACACCTTC. Its protein product is CASSSPPGGQGSIYGYTF.

The chain has TRBV5-6 and TRBJ2-1; TRBD2 agrees at 11 bases. This CDR3 spans 17 amino acids. V shed 2 bases, J shed 4 bases, and the junction held 8 bases outside the gene matches. CDR1 SGHDT and CDR2 YYEEEE come from the germline V gene. The CDR3 coding sequence is TGTGCCAGCAGCTTCTACGTTAGCGGGAGGGGTTACAATGAGCAGTTCTTC. It encodes CASSFYVSGRGYNEQFF. Full variable domain (outside the CDR3, taken from reference TRBV5-6 and TRBJ2-1): DAGVTQSPTHLIKTRGQQVTLRCSPKSGHDTVSWYQQALGQGPQFIFQYYEEEERQRGNFPDRFSGHQFPNYSSELNVNALLLGDSALYLCASSFYVSGRGYNEQFFGPGTRLTVL.

J is TRBJ1-1 and V is TRBV5-1, with D maybe TRBD1 (5 bases). Trimming cost V 6 bases and J 2 bases, with 14 bases left between them. The germline V gene encodes CDR1 SGHRS and CDR2 YFSETQ. CDR3 length: 14 residues. CDR3 DNA sequence: TGCGCCAGCACCACCGGCGACAGAAACACTGAAGCTTTCTTT. Its protein product is CASTTGDRNTEAFF.

The count of this clone is one. The chain uses TRBV7-9 and TRBJ2-5; D perhaps matches TRBD2 (5 bases). The V end was cut by 2 bases, the J end by 5 bases, with 15 bases between. This CDR3 comprises 15 residues. Per the germline V gene, CDR1 is SEHNR and CDR2 is FQNEAQ (reference sequence). Here the CDR3 reads CASSLNRPGWETQYF. The CDR3 nucleotides read TGTGCCAGCAGCTTAAACCGACCGGGGTGGGAGACCCAGTACTTC. The whole variable domain, remainder taken from reference TRBV7-9 and TRBJ2-5, is DTGVSQNPRHKITKRGQNVTFRCDPISEHNRLYWYRQTLGQGPEFLTYFQNEAQLEKSRLLSDRFSAERPKGSFSTLEIQRTEQGDSAMYLCASSLNRPGWETQYFGPGTRLLVL.

The chain links TRBV5-1 to TRBJ2-1, with D unresolved. This CDR3 region has 16 residues. V was shortened by 1 base and J by 7 bases, with 18 bases between the two germline ends. CDR1 is SGHRS, CDR2 YFSETQ, per germline. The CDR3 reads CASSLKVRLSWNEQFF. CDR3 sequence (DNA): TGCGCCAGCAGCTTGAAGGTGAGACTCTCCTGGAATGAGCAGTTCTTC.

The rearrangement uses TRBV18 and TRBJ1-6; the D gene is possibly TRBD1 (5 bases). Germline values: CDR1 KGHSH, CDR2 LQKENI. This CDR3 is built from 15 residues. V lost 0 bases and J lost 8, with 11 bases in between. CDR3 loop: CASSPPIAGHSPLHF. DNA of the CDR3: TGTGCCAGCTCACCACCGATTGCAGGGCATTCACCCCTCCACTTT.

The V gene is TRBV4-1, the J gene TRBJ1-1; TRBD1 matches 7 bases. The CDR3 is 15 residues long. J gave up 2 bases and V 2 bases, and 5 bases lay outside the gene matches. CDR1 is MGHRA and CDR2 is YSYEKL in the germline V gene. The CDR3 sequence is CASSQTDRENTEAFF. The CDR3 DNA follows: TGCGCCAGCAGCCAAACAGACAGGGAAAACACTGAAGCTTTCTTT.

The chain is built from TRBV30 and TRBJ2-7; no definite D call. The V end lost 1 base, the J end lost 0 bases, and 13 bases lay between the germline ends. This CDR3 contains 15 residues. Per germline, CDR1 GTSNPN and CDR2 SVGIG (reference sequence). The CDR3 DNA follows: TGTGCCTGGAGTGAGGGTGACCGCGGCTCCTACGAGCAGTACTTC. Translation gives CAWSEGDRGSYEQYF.

This chain uses TRBV4-3 with TRBJ1-6, with 7 positions matching TRBD1. Germline V gene lookup returns CDR1 LGHNA and CDR2 YSLEER. V shed 4 bases, J shed 6 bases, and the junction held 3 bases outside the gene matches. The CDR3 runs to 14 residues. CDR3 region: CASSLNRGNSPLHF. DNA of the CDR3: TGCGCCAGCAGCCTCAACAGGGGTAATTCACCCCTCCACTTT.

The V gene is TRBV9, the J gene TRBJ2-1; 7 bases are a match to TRBD2. The germline V gene encodes CDR1 SGDLS and CDR2 YYNGEE. V gave up 0 bases and J gave up 7 bases; unmatched junction bases: 10. The CDR3 length is 16 residues. The CDR3 sequence: CASSVVGTTGLNEQFF. DNA for the CDR3: TGTGCCAGCAGCGTAGTAGGGACTACCGGCCTAAATGAGCAGTTCTTC.

J is TRBJ1-2 and V is TRBV5-1, with 7 bases aligning to TRBD1. The V segment lost 0 bases and the J segment 8 bases; nucleotides outside the gene matches: 1. The CDR3 covers 12 residues. The germline CDR1 and CDR2 sequences are SGHRS and YFSETQ. CDR3 residues: CASSLDRGGYTF. CDR3 bases: TGCGCCAGCAGCTTGGACAGGGGAGGCTACACCTTC.

This clone was counted a few times. This sequence joins TRBV24-1 and TRBJ1-1, with D possibly matching TRBD1 (6 bases). From germline, CDR1 is KGHDR and CDR2 SFDVKD. Trimming removed 4 bases from V and 6 bases from J, with 11 bases in between. This CDR3 is 13 amino acids long. CDR3 nucleotide sequence: TGTGCCACCAGTGACCAAAGACAGGCTGAAGCTTTCTTT. Translating gives CATSDQRQAEAFF.

The V call is TRBV7-9, the J call TRBJ2-2; 7 nucleotides align to TRBD1. Trimming removed 2 bases from V and 5 bases from J; junction bases left unmatched: 5. This CDR3 has 15 amino acids. Germline V gives CDR1 SEHNR, CDR2 FQNEAQ (reference sequence). Here the CDR3 reads CASSLTGTVTGELFF. As DNA, the CDR3 is TGTGCCAGCAGCTTAACCGGGACAGTAACCGGGGAGCTGTTTTTT.

The gene calls are TRBV25-1 and TRBJ1-5; D not certain. Germline CDR1 is MGHDK and CDR2 is SYGVNS. V lost 2 bases to trimming and J lost 5 bases, with 13 bases between them. The CDR3 length is 15 residues. In nucleotides, the CDR3 is TGTGCCAGCAGTGAAGGAACAGAGGTTGATCAGCCCCAGCATTTT. This gives the protein CASSEGTEVDQPQHF.

CDR3 amino acids: CASSQGAGAYEQYF. The CDR3 DNA reads TGCGCCAGCAGCCAAGGTGCAGGGGCCTACGAGCAGTACTTC. The gene calls are TRBV4-1 and TRBJ2-7, with D perhaps TRBD1 (6 bases). Germline CDR1 reads MGHRA; CDR2 reads YSYEKL. V was trimmed by 1 base and J by 2 bases, leaving 9 bases between them. This CDR3 has 14 amino acids.

This clone was found a few times. The chain links TRBV14 to TRBJ1-4; perhaps TRBD1 as D (6 bases). The CDR3 consists of 17 residues. Germline V gives CDR1 SGHDN, CDR2 FVKESK. The V and J ends lost 0 bases and 2 bases respectively, with 13 bases between them. The CDR3 region is CASSQDWGLGTNEKLFF. The CDR3 DNA is TGTGCCAGCAGCCAAGATTGGGGGCTTGGGACTAATGAAAAACTGTTTTTT.

The rearrangement joins TRBV6-5 to TRBJ1-6, with a tentative D call TRBD1 (6 bases). The CDR3 loop spans 15 amino acids. V lost 6 bases, J lost 7 bases, and 16 bases lay in between. Per germline, CDR1 MNHEY and CDR2 SVGAGI. The DNA for the CDR3 is TGTGCCAGCAGACCCCAGGGGTGGACGAATTCACCCCTCCACTTT. It encodes CASRPQGWTNSPLHF.

DNA for the CDR3: TGTGCCACCAGCAGGGGAGCTTACTACCCTGGTACGCAGTATTTT. Protein: CATSRGAYYPGTQYF. The genes are TRBV15 and TRBJ2-3; tentative D call: TRBD2 (5 bases). This CDR3 has 15 amino acids. From germline, CDR1 is LNHNV and CDR2 YYDKDF (reference sequence). Trimming removed 3 bases at V and 8 bases at J, with 18 bases between.